Following are 21 T cell receptor beta chains from one sample sequenced in a study of CD8 T cells in ankylosing spondylitis. Study conclusions and caveats: For ankylosing spondylitis blood, a TCR beta motif of about 8 highly homologous variants appeared characteristic.

From the 5' RACE reads, TCRdb called clonotypes with MiXCR, one entry per CDR3 protein. There are a few hundred thousand distinct CDR3 sequences in the sample; approximately 17% occur only once, and about 0.94% lies in the top ten. Their recognized antigens are unknown. The sample was blood, either unsorted or a sorted T cell fraction (not recorded which). The source is a male donor with ankylosing spondylitis.

This clonotype has a handful of counts. This chain uses TRBV20-1 with TRBJ2-3; D is unresolved. Germline assignment: CDR1 DFQATT and CDR2 SNEGSKA (reference sequence). Trimming removed 0 bases from V and 0 bases from J, with 19 bases in between. This CDR3 has 18 residues. The CDR3 DNA reads TGCAGTGCTAGAGATTTTCTCTTTGGCAGGCCTAGCACAGATACGCAGTATTTT. Its translation: CSARDFLFGRPSTDTQYF.

The chain joins TRBV20-1 to TRBJ1-4, with a possible D match to TRBD1 (5 bases). The CDR3 length is 12 residues. Trimming removed 6 bases from V and 5 bases from J, with 10 bases in between. The germline CDR1 and CDR2 sequences are DFQATT and SNEGSKA (reference sequence). The CDR3 DNA follows: TGCAGTGCGGGCCGGGGGAATGAAAAACTGTTTTTT. It translates to CSAGRGNEKLFF.

This clonotype was detected once. The V call is TRBV7-9, the J call TRBJ2-5, with D perhaps given as TRBD1 or TRBD2 (5 bases each). Germline loops: CDR1 SEHNR, CDR2 FQNEAQ (reference sequence). The ends were cut back, 5 bases at V and 8 bases at J, with 18 bases in the middle. The length of the CDR3 is 14 residues. The CDR3 nucleotides read TGTGCCAGCAGCCCCGGGACCGCCCCCGGTACCCAGTACTTC. Encoded protein: CASSPGTAPGTQYF.

The table lists this clonotype with a few counts. The chain has TRBV28 and TRBJ2-3; 15 bases fit TRBD2. CDR3 size: 15 residues. After removal of 7 bases from V and 5 bases from J, the junction contained 4 bases not matched to a gene. Germline CDR1 and CDR2: MDHEN and SYDVKM. The CDR3 bases are TGTGCCAGCACCGGACTAGCGGGAGGGGAAGATACGCAGTATTTT. This sequence encodes CASTGLAGGEDTQYF.

The table lists this clonotype with a few counts. This chain connects TRBV9 to TRBJ2-5; TRBD2 matches 8 bases. CDR1 and CDR2 (germline): SGDLS, YYNGEE. The CDR3 length is 16 residues. J was trimmed by 4 bases and V by 4 bases; bases with no gene match: 12. The CDR3 region is CASSPGGGGSGETQYF. CDR3 nucleotide sequence: TGTGCCAGCAGCCCCGGGGGGGGTGGGAGTGGAGAGACCCAGTACTTC.

This clonotype has more than one count but fewer than ten. CDR3 nucleotides: TGTGCCAGCAGCCTCGAGCGGGGGCGGGGTGAGCAGTTCTTC. It encodes CASSLERGRGEQFF. V gene TRBV6-2 or TRBV6-3 combines with J gene TRBJ2-1, with TRBD2 matching 8 bases. The CDR3 sequence is 14 residues long. The V gene end was trimmed by 6 bases and the J gene end by 9 bases; junction bases not matched to a gene: 10. Germline values: CDR1 MNHEY, CDR2 SVGEGT.

This chain connects TRBV7-9 to TRBJ2-7; 7 positions agree with TRBD2. Trimming cost V 5 bases and J 1 base; bases outside gene matches: 5. Germline CDR1 and CDR2: SEHNR and FQNEAQ (reference sequence). The CDR3 is 14 amino acids. The CDR3: CASSHGGTSYEQYF. The CDR3, as DNA: TGTGCCAGCAGCCACGGGGGGACTTCCTACGAGCAGTACTTC.

V and J are TRBV28 and TRBJ2-7, with 8 bases lining up with TRBD1. The J segment lost 0 bases and the V segment lost 10 bases, leaving 5 bases of the junction unmatched. This CDR3 contains 13 residues. Germline CDR1 reads MDHEN; CDR2 reads SYDVKM. The CDR3 bases are TGTGCCACTCAGGGGGCCCCCTCCTACGAGCAGTACTTC. Amino acids: CATQGAPSYEQYF. Together with reference TRBV28 and TRBJ2-7, the CDR3 gives the full variable domain: DVKVTQSSRYLVKRTGEKVFLECVQDMDHENMFWYRQDPGLGLRLIYFSYDVKMKEKGDIPEGYSVSREKKERFSLILESASTNQTSMYLCATQGAPSYEQYFGPGTRLTVT.

The table lists this clonotype with a few counts. V and J are TRBV5-1 and TRBJ2-1; 14 nucleotides line up with TRBD2. After removal of 1 base from V and 2 bases from J, the junction contained 8 bases not matched to a gene. The CDR3 has 19 amino acids. Germline CDR1 SGHRS, CDR2 YFSETQ. This chain's CDR3 is CASSLRTSGGNATYNEQFF. In DNA form, the CDR3 reads TGCGCCAGCAGCTTGAGGACTAGCGGGGGGAACGCTACCTACAATGAGCAGTTCTTC.

A few counts support this clonotype. This chain links TRBV29-1 with TRBJ1-2, with D possibly TRBD1 on 6 matching bases. Germline CDR1 reads SQVTM; CDR2 reads ANQGSEA. V was clipped by 3 bases and J by 0 bases, with 8 bases between them. The CDR3 runs 13 residues. The CDR3 here is CSVDGQTNYGYTF. DNA of the CDR3: TGCAGCGTTGACGGACAGACTAACTATGGCTACACCTTC.

This clonotype was counted a few times. The CDR3 reads CASRPPRLGAYEQYF. The CDR3 DNA follows: TGCGCCAGCAGACCCCCTCGACTAGGAGCCTACGAGCAGTACTTC. The chain recombines TRBV5-1 with TRBJ2-7; D might be TRBD2 (6 bases). CDR1 and CDR2 from the germline V gene are SGHRS and YFSETQ. This CDR3 has 15 amino acids. Trimming took off 5 bases at V and 2 bases at J, with 17 bases between the two ends.

This clonotype was counted once. The CDR3 region is CASSQGGGGFYGYTF. The CDR3 nucleotides read TGTGCCAGCAGCCAAGGAGGGGGAGGGTTCTATGGCTACACCTTC. The J gene is TRBJ1-2, the V gene TRBV3-1; possible D gene TRBD1, 6 bases. Trimming took off 1 base at V and 4 bases at J, with 13 bases between the two ends. CDR3 length: 15 residues. CDR1 is LGHDT and CDR2 is YNNKEL in the germline V gene (reference sequence). Full variable domain (missing parts from reference TRBV3-1 and TRBJ1-2): DTAVSQTPKYLVTQMGNDKSIKCEQNLGHDTMYWYKQDSKKFLKIMFSYNNKELIINETVPNRFSPKSPDKAHLNLHINSLELGDSAVYFCASSQGGGGFYGYTFGSGTRLTVV.

In this sample, this clonotype turned up a few times. The chain has TRBV12-3 or TRBV12-4 and TRBJ1-1; D is unresolved. The CDR3 loop spans 14 amino acids. The V end was cut by 7 bases, the J end by 5 bases, with 17 bases between. The CDR3 is CASKPGSGGTEAFF. The CDR3 DNA reads TGTGCCAGCAAACCAGGCTCGGGTGGGACTGAAGCTTTCTTT.

The chain couples TRBV20-1 to TRBJ2-3; D possibly corresponds to TRBD1 (6 bases). Germline lookup yields CDR1 DFQATT and CDR2 SNEGSKA (reference sequence). The CDR3 has 15 residues. The DNA for the CDR3 is TGCACAGGAATCAAGGGGGAGATCGGCACAGATACGCAGTATTTT. It codes for CTGIKGEIGTDTQYF.

V is TRBV6-1 and J is TRBJ2-7, with D perhaps matching TRBD1 (6 bases). The CDR3 loop spans 14 amino acids. CDR1 is MNHNS and CDR2 is SASEGT in the germline V gene. Deletions cut 6 bases from V and 3 bases from J, with 15 bases between. CDR3: CASSRTAEGYEQYF. CDR3 bases: TGTGCCAGCAGCCGGACAGCTGAGGGCTACGAGCAGTACTTC.

The chain couples TRBV24-1 to TRBJ2-7, with 8 bases lining up with TRBD1. CDR3 length equals 12 residues. V lost 9 bases, J lost 2 bases, and 2 bases stayed unmatched. Germline CDR1 KGHDR, CDR2 SFDVKD. This chain's CDR3 is CATGQGTYEQYF. The CDR3 bases are TGTGCCACCGGACAGGGAACCTACGAGCAGTACTTC.

This clonotype was detected ten times or more. V usage is TRBV7-2 and J usage is TRBJ2-1; 8 nucleotides agree with TRBD2. This CDR3 comprises 17 residues. V lost 2 bases and J lost 4; bases outside the gene matches: 10. Germline V CDR1 and CDR2: SGHTA, FQGNSA. Here the CDR3 reads CASSLQGTRGRYNEQFF. The CDR3 region has the DNA TGTGCCAGCAGCTTACAAGGGACTAGAGGGCGATACAATGAGCAGTTCTTC.

This clonotype appeared many times. The chain carries TRBV28 and TRBJ1-6; D not certain. The germline gives CDR1 MDHEN, CDR2 SYDVKM. Trimming took 2 bases from V and 9 from J, leaving 14 bases between them. The CDR3 has 15 amino acids. The CDR3, as DNA: TGTGCCAGCAGTTTAGGTCTGAGGTTGGGTTCACCCCTCCACTTT. Amino acids: CASSLGLRLGSPLHF.

In this sample, this clonotype turned up a few times. The DNA of the CDR3 is TGTGCCAGCAGCTATGGGACAGGTGGACCCGGAAACACCATATATTTT. Translated: CASSYGTGGPGNTIYF. The gene calls are TRBV7-9 and TRBJ1-3, with TRBD1 identical over 8 bases. CDR1 and CDR2 from the germline V gene are SEHNR and FQNEAQ (reference sequence). The CDR3 sequence is 16 residues long. J gave up 4 bases and V 4 bases, and 9 bases lay outside the gene matches.

This clonotype was counted only a few times. This chain links TRBV29-1 with TRBJ2-1; D is perhaps TRBD1 (6 bases). V gave up 7 bases and J gave up 1 base, with 11 bases separating them. This CDR3 region has 13 residues. Germline V gives CDR1 SQVTM, CDR2 ANQGSEA. The DNA for the CDR3 is TGCAGCGGAAACAGGGATTCCTACAATGAGCAGTTCTTC. The encoded protein is CSGNRDSYNEQFF.

This clonotype has a handful of counts. The chain joins TRBV5-6 to TRBJ1-1, with a tentative D call TRBD1 (6 bases). CDR3 length equals 13 residues. Germline CDR1 reads SGHDT; CDR2 reads YYEEEE. V lost 4 bases to trimming and J lost 8 bases, with 15 bases between them. CDR3 residues: CASSRKPGQEAFF. Here the CDR3 DNA reads TGTGCCAGCAGCAGGAAACCGGGACAAGAAGCTTTCTTT.